This T cell receptor (beta chain) emerged from a study of shared clonotypes between healthy human individuals. Looking at the study overall: Every donor yielded three CD4 naive, three CD4 memory, two CD8 naive and one CD8 memory plate.

Terminally differentiated effector memory CD45RA+ cells were left out of the naive CD8 fraction, which was CD45RO-negative and positively selected for CCR7. Germline loops: CDR1 LGHNA, CDR2 YNFKEQ. The CDR3 covers 15 residues. Trimming at V came to 4 bases and at J to 8 bases, leaving 13 bases not matched to a gene. Study-level results: Naive subsets generally had larger estimated richness than memory subsets. A few donors shared approximately 5% of their naive CD4 clonotypes.

Only one count was recorded for this clone. Its antigen is not known. Each subset's genomic DNA was split evenly across several immunoSEQ plates. Libraries were prepared by immunoSEQ multiplex PCR; TCRdb keeps only in-frame clonotypes and omits some of them. The repertoire consists of about 2 million clones, with about 95% occurring once and the leading ten covering 0.9% to 1.4%. The chain couples TRBV4-2 to TRBJ1-1; 7 bases are shared with TRBD1. The source is a man aged 18 to 29 in good health. Sequences were obtained from naive CD8+ T cells sorted from blood. CDR3 DNA sequence: TGTGCCAGCAGCCTCGATGCAGGGGGTTGGGAAGAAGCTTTCTTT. Translated: CASSLDAGGWEEAFF.